These 5 T cell receptor beta chains were sequenced from one sample in a study of beta chain features in type 1 diabetes. The sequenced template was cDNA made from the entire isolated RNA. Sequenced by immunoSEQ multiplex PCR; TCRdb stores in-frame clones only, minus some. The data hold 600,000 to 650,000 clones, with about a sixth observed a single time. The specimen sequenced was naive CD4+ T cells from blood. The receptors originated from a man younger than 30 in good health.

This clone was detected only a few times. J is TRBJ2-2 and V is TRBV5-4, with D possibly being TRBD2 (6 bases). The germline CDR1 and CDR2 sequences are SGHNT and YYREEE (reference sequence). CDR3 length: 15 residues. Trimming left V 5 bases short and J 2 bases short, with 13 bases between. The CDR3 loop is CASSGAGKNTGELFF. The CDR3 region has the DNA TGTGCCAGCAGTGGGGCGGGGAAAAACACCGGGGAGCTGTTTTTT. Variable domain in full (rest from reference TRBV5-4 and TRBJ2-2): ETGVTQSPTHLIKTRGQQVTLRCSSQSGHNTVSWYQQALGQGPQFIFQYYREEENGRGNFPPRFSGLQFPNYSSELNVNALELDDSALYLCASSGAGKNTGELFFGEGSRLTVL.

A few counts support this clone. The chain joins TRBV6-4 to TRBJ1-6; 8 nucleotides line up with TRBD1. The CDR3 spans 14 residues. The germline V gene has CDR1 MRHNA and CDR2 SNTAGT. V lost 6 bases, J lost 10 bases, and 8 bases stayed unmatched. The CDR3 region is CASSPGQARSPLHF. CDR3 coding DNA: TGTGCCAGCAGCCCGGGACAGGCCCGGTCACCCCTCCACTTT.

Only a few counts were recorded for this clone. The rearrangement joins TRBV25-1 to TRBJ2-1; D is uncertain. In germline, CDR1 is MGHDK, CDR2 SYGVNS. This CDR3 is 15 amino acids long. Trimming pared 9 bases from V and 0 bases from J, leaving 15 bases between. CDR3 nucleotide sequence: TGTGCCAGTCTAAGGAGTAAGAGCTCCTACAATGAGCAGTTCTTC. Amino acids: CASLRSKSSYNEQFF.

This clone came up a few times. One end of the junction is discordant with germline, which a read error may explain. J is TRBJ2-4 and V is TRBV18; a weak D match, TRBD1 (6 bases). The germline CDR1 and CDR2 sequences are KGHSH and LQKENI. CDR3 length: 14 amino acids. The CDR3 here is CASSPQDSKNIQYF. CDR3 DNA sequence: TGTGCCAGCTCTCCACAGGACAGTAAAAACATTCAGTACTTC. The variable domain in full, completed from reference TRBV18 and TRBJ2-4, reads NAGVMQNPRHLVRRRGQEARLRCSPMKGHSHVYWYRQLPEEGLKFMVYLQKENIIDESGMPKERFSAEFPKEGPSILRIQQVVRGDSAAYFCASSPQDSKNIQYFGAGTRLSVL.

V is TRBV30 and J is TRBJ1-1; the D gene is possibly TRBD1 (6 bases). Germline values: CDR1 GTSNPN, CDR2 SVGIG (reference sequence). Deletions cut 7 bases from V and 1 base from J, with 10 bases between. The CDR3 has 12 residues. The CDR3 here is CASDRKNTEAFF. CDR3 coding DNA: TGTGCCTCGGACAGAAAGAACACTGAAGCTTTCTTT.